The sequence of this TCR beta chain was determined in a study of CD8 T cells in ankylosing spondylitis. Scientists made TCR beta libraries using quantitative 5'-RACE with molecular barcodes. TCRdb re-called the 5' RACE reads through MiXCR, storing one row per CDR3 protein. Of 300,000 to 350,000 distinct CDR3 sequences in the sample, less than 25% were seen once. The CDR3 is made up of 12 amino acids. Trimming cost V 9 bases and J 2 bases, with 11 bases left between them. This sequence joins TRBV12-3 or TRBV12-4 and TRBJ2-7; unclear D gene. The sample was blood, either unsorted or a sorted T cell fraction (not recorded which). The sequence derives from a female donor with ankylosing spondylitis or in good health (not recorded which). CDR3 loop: CASGPLAYEQYF. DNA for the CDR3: TGTGCCAGTGGGCCCCTAGCCTACGAGCAGTACTTC.